Listed below are T cell receptor beta chains from one sample, sequenced in a study of response to subunit inactivated influenza vaccine. A single record per CDR3 protein comes from TCRdb applying MiXCR to the RT-PCR reads. The sample lists about 530,000 distinct CDR3 sequences, approximately 12% occurring once. The source material was PBMCs from blood, sampled on the day of vaccination. The receptors were sampled from a man between 50 and 59 years old who received an inactivated influenza vaccine. Each CDR3 is given without its conserved first and last residue. Some rows mark clone size as missing; the rest say once, few, many or name a class of expanded clone.

clone_size v_call cdr3_aa
few TRBV11-2 ASRYPGTSVSEQF
few TRBV29-1 SGMYNEQF
many TRBV25-1 ASSDGVAGGDTDTQY
many TRBV5-1 ASSLVYGAKNIQY
few TRBV12-3/TRBV12-4 ANTHRRVTGELF
- TRBV7-3 ASSQTSDAEQF
few TRBV14 ASSPGMTGGQGQY
many TRBV5-6 ASSLTSKKQY
many TRBV6-2/TRBV6-3 ASSIGVLRTQY
few TRBV5-1 ASSLRAGGASEKLF
- TRBV6-1 ASSELRTGLTEQY
few TRBV20-1 SARGTYSNQPQH
few TRBV7-2 ASRKTGGPGANVLT
- TRBV7-3 ASSSYLLSGEQF
few TRBV7-3 ASSRGLVTDEQF
- TRBV20-1 SATWTRGSYEQY
few TRBV7-8 ASSFGQGGNEQF
- TRBV20-1 SAPGTVRDTGELF
many TRBV12-3/TRBV12-4 ASSFQGLPRRYESPDTQY
- TRBV19 ASRPRGGSMNTEAF
- TRBV20-1 SARDWPSGSIYNEQF
- TRBV6-1 ASRHQSGRAYEQY
- TRBV29-1 SADPSGAEQF
few TRBV5-1 ASSLGAGRGGEQY
- TRBV4-1 ASSQDGDFFYEQY
few TRBV7-9 ASSFRVPGDYNEQF
- TRBV9 ASSVGTPNTEAF
few TRBV20-1 SAVDTYQETQY
few TRBV9 ASSPRLAGIYEQY
- TRBV12-5 ASGPGLGELF
- TRBV18 ASSPKSWTSGGQETQY
few TRBV27 ASTSPPGQGPNSPLH
many TRBV6-2/TRBV6-3 ASSYPLAGGTSYNEQF
- TRBV28 ASSLLTLAGGQETQY
many TRBV7-2 ASGSGTGSYEQY
few TRBV6-1 ASARAVEVNEQF
few TRBV12-3/TRBV12-4 ASSPTGPVSPLH
many TRBV27 ASSLRGNTEAF
many TRBV29-1 SVEVRYEQY
few TRBV7-2 ASSLGKQVLGQETQY
- TRBV29-1 SVTLKGQGAYGYT
few TRBV7-9 ASSLGRTGNNEQF
many TRBV18 ASSLQGGNEQF
- TRBV7-9 ASSLVGSIGDEQY
many TRBV20-1 SARDRSYEQY
many TRBV29-1 SVGESGPGELF